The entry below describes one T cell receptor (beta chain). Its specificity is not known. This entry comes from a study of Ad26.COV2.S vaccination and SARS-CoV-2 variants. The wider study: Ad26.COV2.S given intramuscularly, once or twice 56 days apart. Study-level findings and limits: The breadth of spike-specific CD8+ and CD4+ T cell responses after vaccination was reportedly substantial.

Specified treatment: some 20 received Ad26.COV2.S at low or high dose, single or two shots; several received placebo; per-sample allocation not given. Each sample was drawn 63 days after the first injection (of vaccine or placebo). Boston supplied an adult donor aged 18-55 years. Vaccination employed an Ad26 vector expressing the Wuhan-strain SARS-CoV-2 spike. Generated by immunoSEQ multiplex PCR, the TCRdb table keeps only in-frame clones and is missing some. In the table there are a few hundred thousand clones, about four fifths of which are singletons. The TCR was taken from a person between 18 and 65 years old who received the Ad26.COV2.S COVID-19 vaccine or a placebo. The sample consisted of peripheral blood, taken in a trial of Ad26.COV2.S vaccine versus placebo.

The CDR3 loop is CASSQDQEGGLAFF. The CDR3 DNA follows: TGCGCCAGCAGCCAAGATCAGGAAGGGGGGTTAGCTTTCTTT. This chain uses TRBV4-3 with TRBJ1-1; maybe TRBD1 (6 bases). Germline-derived CDR1 and CDR2 are LGHNA and YSLEER. V gave up 0 bases and J gave up 10 bases, with 15 bases separating them. The CDR3 totals 14 residues.